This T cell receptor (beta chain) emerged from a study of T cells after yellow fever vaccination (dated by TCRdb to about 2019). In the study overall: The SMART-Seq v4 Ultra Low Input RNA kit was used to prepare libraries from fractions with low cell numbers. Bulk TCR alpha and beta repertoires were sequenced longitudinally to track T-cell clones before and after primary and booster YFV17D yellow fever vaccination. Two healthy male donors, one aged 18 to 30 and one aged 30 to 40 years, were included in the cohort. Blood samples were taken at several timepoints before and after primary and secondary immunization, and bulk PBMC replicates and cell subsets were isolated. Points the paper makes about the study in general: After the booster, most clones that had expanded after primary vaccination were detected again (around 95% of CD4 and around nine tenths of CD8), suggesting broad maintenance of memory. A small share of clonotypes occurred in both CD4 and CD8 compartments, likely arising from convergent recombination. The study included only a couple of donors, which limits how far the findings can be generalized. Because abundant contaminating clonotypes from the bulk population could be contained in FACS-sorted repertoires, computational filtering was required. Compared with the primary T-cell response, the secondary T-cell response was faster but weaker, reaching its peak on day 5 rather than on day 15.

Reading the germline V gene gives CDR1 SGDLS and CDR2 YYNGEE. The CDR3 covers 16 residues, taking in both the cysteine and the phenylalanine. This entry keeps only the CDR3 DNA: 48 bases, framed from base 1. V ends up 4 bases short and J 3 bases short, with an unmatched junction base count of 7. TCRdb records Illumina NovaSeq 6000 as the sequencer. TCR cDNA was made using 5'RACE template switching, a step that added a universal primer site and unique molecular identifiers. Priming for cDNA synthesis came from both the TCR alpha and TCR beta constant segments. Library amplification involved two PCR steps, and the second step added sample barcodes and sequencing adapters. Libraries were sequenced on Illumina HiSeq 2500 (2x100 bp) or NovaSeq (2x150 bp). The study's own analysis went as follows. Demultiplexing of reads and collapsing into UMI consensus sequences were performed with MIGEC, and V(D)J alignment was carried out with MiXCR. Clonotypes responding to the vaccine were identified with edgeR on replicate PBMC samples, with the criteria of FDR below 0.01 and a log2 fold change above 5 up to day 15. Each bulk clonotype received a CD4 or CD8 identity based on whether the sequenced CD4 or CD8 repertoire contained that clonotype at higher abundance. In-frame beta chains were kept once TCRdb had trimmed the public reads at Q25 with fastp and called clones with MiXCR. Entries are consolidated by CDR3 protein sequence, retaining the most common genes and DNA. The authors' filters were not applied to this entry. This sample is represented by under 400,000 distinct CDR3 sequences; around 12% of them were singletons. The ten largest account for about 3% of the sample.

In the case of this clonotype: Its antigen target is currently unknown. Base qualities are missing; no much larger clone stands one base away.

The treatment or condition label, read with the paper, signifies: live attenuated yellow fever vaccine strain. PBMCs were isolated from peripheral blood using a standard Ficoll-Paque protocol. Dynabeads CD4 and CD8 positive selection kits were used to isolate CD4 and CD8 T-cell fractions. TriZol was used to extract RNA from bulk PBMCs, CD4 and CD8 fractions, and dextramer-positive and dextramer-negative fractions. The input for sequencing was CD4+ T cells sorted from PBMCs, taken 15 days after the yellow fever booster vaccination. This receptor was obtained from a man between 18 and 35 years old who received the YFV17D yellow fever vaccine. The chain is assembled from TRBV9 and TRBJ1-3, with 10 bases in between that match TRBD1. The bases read TGTGCCAGCAGCACGAGCGGGACAGGGGTTGGAAACACCATATATTTT. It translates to CASSTSGTGVGNTIYF.